Described below is a single T cell receptor (beta chain) sequence and its context. Its target is unknown. The data belong to a study of early T cells in non-severe SARS-CoV-2 infection. Overall study: Sequencing of unsorted whole blood was done on bulk RNA, leaving chains unpaired. Regarding the study as a whole: Anti-spike CD8 responses were favored by VDJdb matching, which missed private and CD4 specificities.

Attachment of unique molecular identifiers was made to individual cDNA molecules. Via MiXCR, TCRdb re-called the 5' RACE reads, giving one row per CDR3 protein. The profile shows tens of thousands of distinct CDR3 sequences, around 10% of them singletons. The ends were cut back, 1 base at V and 2 bases at J, with 18 bases in the middle. This CDR3 has 17 residues. CDR1 and CDR2 from the germline V gene are MGHRA and YSYEKL. The chain joins TRBV4-1 to TRBJ2-7; the D gene could be TRBD1 or TRBD2 (5 bases each). The receptor was derived from an adult who was a healthcare worker with PCR-confirmed SARS-CoV-2 infection or an uninfected control (not recorded which). Material: whole blood. CDR3 sequence (DNA): TGCGCCAGCAGCCAAGTTCCTGGAGGACATAACACCTACGAGCAGTACTTC. Protein sequence: CASSQVPGGHNTYEQYF.